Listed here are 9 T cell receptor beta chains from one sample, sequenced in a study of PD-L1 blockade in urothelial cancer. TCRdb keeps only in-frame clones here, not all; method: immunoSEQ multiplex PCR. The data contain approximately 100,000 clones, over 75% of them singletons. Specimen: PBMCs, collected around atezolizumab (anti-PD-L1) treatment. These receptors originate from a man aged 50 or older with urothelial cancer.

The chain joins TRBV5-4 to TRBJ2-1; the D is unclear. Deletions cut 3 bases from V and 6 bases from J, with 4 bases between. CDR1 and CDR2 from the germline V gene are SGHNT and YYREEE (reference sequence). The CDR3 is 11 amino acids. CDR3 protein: CASSSRNEQFF. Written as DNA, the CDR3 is TGTGCCAGCAGCTCCCGCAATGAGCAGTTCTTC.

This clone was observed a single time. In DNA form, the CDR3 reads TGCGCCAGCAGCATCGGGACAGGGCTCTCTGGAAACACCATATATTTT. This encodes CASSIGTGLSGNTIYF. This chain links TRBV5-1 with TRBJ1-3; 9 bases line up with TRBD1. The V and J ends lost 4 bases and 0 bases, in that order; junction bases with no gene match: 5. CDR3 size: 16 residues. Germline V lookup: CDR1 SGHRS, CDR2 YFSETQ.

Here the CDR3 reads CASSYSWAGNTEAFF. DNA of the CDR3: TGTGCCAGCAGTTACTCTTGGGCGGGAAACACTGAAGCTTTCTTT. The chain uses TRBV6-6 and TRBJ1-1; D is unresolved. The CDR3 covers 15 residues. With 0 bases removed from V and 2 bases from J, the gap between germline ends came to 10 bases. Germline values: CDR1 MNHNY, CDR2 SVGAGI (reference sequence).

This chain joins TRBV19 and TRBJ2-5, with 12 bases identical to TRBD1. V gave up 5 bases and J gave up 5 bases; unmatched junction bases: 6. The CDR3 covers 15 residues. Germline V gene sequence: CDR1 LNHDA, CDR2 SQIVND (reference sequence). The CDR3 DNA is TGTGCCAGTAGTGGGGGACAGGGGGCGTTGGAGACCCAGTACTTC. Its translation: CASSGGQGALETQYF.

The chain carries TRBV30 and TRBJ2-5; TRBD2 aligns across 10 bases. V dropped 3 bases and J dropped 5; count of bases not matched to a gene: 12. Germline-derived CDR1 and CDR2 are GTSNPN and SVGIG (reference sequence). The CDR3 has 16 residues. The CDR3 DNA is TGTGCCTGGAGGTTAAATAGCGGGGGGACGTATGAGACCCAGTACTTC. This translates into CAWRLNSGGTYETQYF.

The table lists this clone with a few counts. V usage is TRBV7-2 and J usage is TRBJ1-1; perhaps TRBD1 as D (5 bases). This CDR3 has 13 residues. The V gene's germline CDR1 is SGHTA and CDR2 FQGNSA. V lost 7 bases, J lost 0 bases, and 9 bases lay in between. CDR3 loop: CASNSGLNTEAFF. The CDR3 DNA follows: TGTGCCAGCAATTCAGGGTTGAACACTGAAGCTTTCTTT. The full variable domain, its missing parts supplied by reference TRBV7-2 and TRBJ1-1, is GAGVSQSPSNKVTEKGKDVELRCDPISGHTALYWYRQSLGQGLEFLIYFQGNSAPDKSGLPSDRFSAERTGGSVSTLTIQRTQQEDSAVYLCASNSGLNTEAFFGQGTRLTVV.

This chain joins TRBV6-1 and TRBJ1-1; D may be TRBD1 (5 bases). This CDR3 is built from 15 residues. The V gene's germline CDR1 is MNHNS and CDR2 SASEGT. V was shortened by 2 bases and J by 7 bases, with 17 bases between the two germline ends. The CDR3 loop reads CASSELGWEQVEAFF. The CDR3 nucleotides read TGTGCCAGCAGTGAATTAGGATGGGAACAGGTTGAAGCTTTCTTT.

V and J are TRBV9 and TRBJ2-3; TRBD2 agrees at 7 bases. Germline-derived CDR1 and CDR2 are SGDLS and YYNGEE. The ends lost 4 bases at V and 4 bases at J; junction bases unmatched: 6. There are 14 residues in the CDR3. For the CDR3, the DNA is TGTGCCAGCAGCCCCCAGGCGGGAGCAGATACGCAGTATTTT. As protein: CASSPQAGADTQYF.

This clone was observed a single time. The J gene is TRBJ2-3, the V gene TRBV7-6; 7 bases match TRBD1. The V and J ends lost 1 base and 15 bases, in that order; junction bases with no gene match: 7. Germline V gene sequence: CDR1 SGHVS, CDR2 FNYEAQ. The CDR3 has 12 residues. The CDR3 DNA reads TGTGCCAGCAGCTTAGAGACAGGGAAGGTATATTTT. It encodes CASSLETGKVYF.